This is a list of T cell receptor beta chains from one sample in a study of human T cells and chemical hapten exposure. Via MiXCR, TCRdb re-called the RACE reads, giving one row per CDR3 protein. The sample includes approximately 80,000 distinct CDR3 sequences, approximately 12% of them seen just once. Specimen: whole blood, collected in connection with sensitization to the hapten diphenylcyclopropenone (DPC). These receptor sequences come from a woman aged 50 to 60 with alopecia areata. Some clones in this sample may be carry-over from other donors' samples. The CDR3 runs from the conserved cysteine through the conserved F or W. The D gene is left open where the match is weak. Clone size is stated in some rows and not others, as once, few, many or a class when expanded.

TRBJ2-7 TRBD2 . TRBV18 CASSPQRSGLAGPSYEQYF TGTGCCAGCTCACCACAAAGATCGGGCCTAGCGGGTCCCTCCTACGAGCAGTACTTC
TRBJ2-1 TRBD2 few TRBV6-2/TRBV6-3 CASSAPGRLAGVISEQFF TGTGCCAGCAGTGCACCCGGAAGACTAGCGGGAGTGATCAGTGAGCAGTTCTTC
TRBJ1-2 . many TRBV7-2 CASSLELSLGVYTF TGTGCCAGCAGCTTAGAGCTATCGTTAGGGGTTTACACCTTC
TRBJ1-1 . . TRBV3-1 CASSQVSGNTEAFF TGTGCCAGCAGCCAAGTGTCAGGAAACACTGAAGCTTTCTTT
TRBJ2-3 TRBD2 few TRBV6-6 CASSYHLQLAGGLTDTQYF TGTGCCAGCAGTTATCACCTCCAACTAGCGGGAGGGCTCACGGATACGCAGTATTTT
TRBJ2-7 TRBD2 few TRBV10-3 CAIRASGREYEQYF TGTGCCATCAGGGCTAGCGGGAGGGAGTACGAGCAGTACTTC
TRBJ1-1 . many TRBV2 CASSKGQGSTEAFF TGTGCCAGCAGCAAGGGTCAGGGCTCCACTGAAGCTTTCTTT
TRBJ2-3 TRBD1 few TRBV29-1 CSAEGDRVAGTDTQYF TGCAGCGCCGAGGGGGACAGGGTTGCGGGCACAGATACGCAGTATTTT
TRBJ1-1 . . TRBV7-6 CASSAPVLGSEMNTEAFF TGTGCCAGCAGCGCTCCGGTTCTGGGATCCGAGATGAACACTGAAGCTTTCTTT
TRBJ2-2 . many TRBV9 CASSVQGNGELFF TGTGCCAGCAGCGTACAGGGGAACGGGGAGCTGTTTTTT
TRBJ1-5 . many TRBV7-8 CASSRTVVGNQPQHF TGTGCCAGCAGCCGGACTGTGGTTGGCAATCAGCCCCAGCATTTT
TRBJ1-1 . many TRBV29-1 CSVPGGLMTSEAFF TGCAGCGTTCCGGGCGGTTTAATGACGTCCGAAGCTTTCTTT
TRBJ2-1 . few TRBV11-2 CASSLGISGDYNEQFF TGTGCCAGCAGCTTAGGTATTAGCGGAGACTACAATGAGCAGTTCTTC
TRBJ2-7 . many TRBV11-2 CASSLDRYRDSYEQYF TGTGCCAGCAGCTTAGACCGATACAGGGACTCCTACGAGCAGTACTTC
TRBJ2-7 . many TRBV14 CASSQDGTTSYEQYF TGTGCCAGCAGCCAAGATGGGACCACCTCCTACGAGCAGTACTTC
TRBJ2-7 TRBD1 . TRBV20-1 CSADKGTGAYEQYF TGCAGTGCAGACAAAGGGACAGGGGCGTACGAGCAGTACTTC
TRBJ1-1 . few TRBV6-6 CASSYALTGTEAFF TGTGCCAGCAGTTACGCGCTTACGGGGACTGAAGCTTTCTTT
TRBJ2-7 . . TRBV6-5 CASSYGIGSYEQYF TGTGCCAGCAGTTATGGGATCGGGTCCTACGAGCAGTACTTC
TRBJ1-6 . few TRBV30 CAWHWTANNSPLHF TGTGCCTGGCACTGGACAGCGAATAATTCACCCCTCCACTTT
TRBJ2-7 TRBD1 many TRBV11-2 CASSLIARDSKGYEQYF TGTGCCAGCAGCCTAATCGCGAGGGACAGCAAGGGCTACGAGCAGTACTTC
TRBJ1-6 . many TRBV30 CAWRSRASSYNSPLHF TGTGCCTGGAGATCAAGGGCAAGCTCCTATAATTCACCCCTCCACTTT
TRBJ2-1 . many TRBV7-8 CASSLASYNEQFF TGTGCCAGCAGCTTAGCCTCGTACAATGAGCAGTTCTTC
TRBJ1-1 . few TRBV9 CASSEWRTLNTEAFF TGTGCCAGCAGCGAGTGGAGGACATTGAACACTGAAGCTTTCTTT
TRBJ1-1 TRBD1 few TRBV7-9 CASSFTRGLETEAFF TGTGCCAGCAGTTTTACCAGGGGGCTCGAGACTGAAGCTTTCTTT
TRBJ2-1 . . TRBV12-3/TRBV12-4 CASRVSGVPYNEQFF TGTGCCAGTCGCGTATCGGGGGTGCCCTACAATGAGCAGTTCTTC
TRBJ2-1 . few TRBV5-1 CASSLLVGSNEQFF TGCGCCAGCAGCTTGCTGGTGGGTAGCAATGAGCAGTTCTTC
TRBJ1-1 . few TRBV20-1 CSASIGVTEAFF TGCAGTGCTAGTATCGGTGTCACTGAAGCTTTCTTT
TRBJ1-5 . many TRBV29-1 CSVGGESQPQHF TGCAGCGTTGGTGGGGAGAGTCAGCCCCAGCATTTT
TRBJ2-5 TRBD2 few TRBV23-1 CASRALASMEGQETQYF TGCGCCAGCAGGGCACTAGCGAGTATGGAGGGACAAGAGACCCAGTACTTC
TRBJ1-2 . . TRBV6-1 CALGRALGYTF TGTGCCCTCGGCCGGGCGCTCGGCTACACCTTC
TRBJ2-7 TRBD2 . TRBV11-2 CASSLYSGTHEQYF TGTGCCAGCAGCTTATATAGCGGGACCCACGAGCAGTACTTC
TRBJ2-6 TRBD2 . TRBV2 CASSEGARTSGHRRAGANVLTF TGTGCCAGCAGTGAAGGGGCAAGGACTAGCGGTCACCGGAGGGCTGGGGCCAACGTCCTGACTTTC
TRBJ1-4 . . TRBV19 CASRPTNEKLFF TGTGCCAGTAGGCCAACTAATGAAAAACTGTTTTTT